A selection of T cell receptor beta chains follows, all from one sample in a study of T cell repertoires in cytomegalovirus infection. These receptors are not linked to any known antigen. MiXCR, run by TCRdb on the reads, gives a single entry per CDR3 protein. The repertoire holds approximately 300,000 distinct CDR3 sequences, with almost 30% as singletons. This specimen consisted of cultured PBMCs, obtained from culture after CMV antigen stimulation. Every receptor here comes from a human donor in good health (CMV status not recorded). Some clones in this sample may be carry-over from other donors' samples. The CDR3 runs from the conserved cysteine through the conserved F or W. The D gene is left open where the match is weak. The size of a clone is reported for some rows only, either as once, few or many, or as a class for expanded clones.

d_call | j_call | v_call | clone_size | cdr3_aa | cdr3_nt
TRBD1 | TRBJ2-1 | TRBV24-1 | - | CATSDPDRDYNEQFF | TGTGCCACCAGTGACCCTGACAGGGATTACAATGAGCAGTTCTTC
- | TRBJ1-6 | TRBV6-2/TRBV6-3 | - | CASRGGADSPLHF | TGTGCCAGCAGGGGGGGCGCCGATTCACCCCTCCACTTT
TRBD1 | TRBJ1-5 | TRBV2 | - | CASSPRQGVQPQHF | TGTGCCAGCAGTCCTAGACAGGGAGTTCAGCCCCAGCATTTT
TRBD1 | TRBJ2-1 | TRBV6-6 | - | CASSDRGKEQFF | TGTGCCAGCAGTGACAGGGGGAAGGAGCAGTTCTTC
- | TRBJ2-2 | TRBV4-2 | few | CASSQEGRRTGELFF | TGTGCCAGCAGCCAAGAGGGGCGACGGACCGGGGAGCTGTTTTTT
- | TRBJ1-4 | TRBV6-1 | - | CASSSGKLFF | TGTGCCAGCAGTTCAGGAAAACTGTTTTTT
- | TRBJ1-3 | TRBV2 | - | CASSGANGNTIYF | TGTGCCAGCAGTGGGGCAAATGGAAACACCATATATTTT
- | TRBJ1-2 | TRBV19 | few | CASSTGLVGYTF | TGTGCCAGCAGTACGGGTTTGGTAGGCTACACCTTC
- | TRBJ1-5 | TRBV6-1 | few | CASRGGGGGGQPQHF | TGTGCCAGCAGGGGGGGAGGAGGGGGAGGTCAGCCCCAGCATTTT
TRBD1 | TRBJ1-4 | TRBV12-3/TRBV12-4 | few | CASSRREGAGEKLFF | TGTGCCAGCAGTCGCCGAGAGGGGGCAGGGGAAAAACTGTTTTTT
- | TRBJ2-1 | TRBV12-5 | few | CASGGGGLVSYNEQFF | TGTGCTAGTGGTGGGGGGGGCTTGGTATCCTACAATGAGCAGTTCTTC
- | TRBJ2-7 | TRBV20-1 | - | CSARDPGDMYEQYF | TGCAGTGCTAGGGATCCCGGGGATATGTACGAGCAGTACTTC
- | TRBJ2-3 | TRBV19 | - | CASSIQPTSTDTQYF | TGTGCCAGTAGTATTCAGCCGACTAGCACAGATACGCAGTATTTT
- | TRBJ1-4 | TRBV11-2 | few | CASSPRDRLIEKLFF | TGTGCCAGCAGCCCCCGGGACCGATTAATTGAAAAACTGTTTTTT
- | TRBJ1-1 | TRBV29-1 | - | CSVGLREAFF | TGCAGCGTTGGTCTCAGGGAAGCTTTCTTT
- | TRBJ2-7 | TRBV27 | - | CASSLFRAAGEQYF | TGTGCCAGCTCCCTCTTCCGGGCGGCAGGCGAGCAGTACTTC
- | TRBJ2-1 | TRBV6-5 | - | CASRLSGGSTYNEQFF | TGTGCCAGCAGGCTATCGGGCGGAAGTACCTACAATGAGCAGTTCTTC
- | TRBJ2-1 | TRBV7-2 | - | CASSARLGSNEQFF | TGTGCCAGCAGCGCACGACTAGGGAGCAATGAGCAGTTCTTC
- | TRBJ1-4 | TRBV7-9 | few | CASSFWQATNEKLFF | TGTGCCAGCAGCTTCTGGCAGGCAACTAATGAAAAACTGTTTTTT
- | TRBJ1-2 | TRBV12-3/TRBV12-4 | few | CASSLFFRAKSKNYGYTF | TGTGCCAGCAGTTTATTTTTCCGAGCAAAGTCTAAAAACTATGGCTACACCTTC
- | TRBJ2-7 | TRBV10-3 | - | CASREGTTYEQYF | TGTGCCAGCAGAGAGGGAACCACCTACGAGCAGTACTTC
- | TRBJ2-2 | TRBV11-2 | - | CASSWGVNTGELFF | TGTGCCAGCAGCTGGGGGGTCAACACCGGGGAGCTGTTTTTT
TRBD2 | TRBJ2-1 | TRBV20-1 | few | CSGLRGLAGGPGVNEQFF | TGCAGTGGGCTGAGGGGACTAGCGGGGGGGCCGGGGGTCAATGAGCAGTTCTTC
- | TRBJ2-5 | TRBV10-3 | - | CAISVDGETQYF | TGTGCCATCAGTGTGGACGGGGAGACCCAGTACTTC
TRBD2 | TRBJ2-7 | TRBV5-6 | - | CASSLELAGYSYEQYF | TGTGCCAGCAGCTTGGAACTAGCGGGTTACTCCTACGAGCAGTACTTC
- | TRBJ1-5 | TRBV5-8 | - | CASSLVLAAYSNQPQHF | TGTGCCAGCAGCTTGGTGTTGGCGGCGTATAGCAATCAGCCCCAGCATTTT
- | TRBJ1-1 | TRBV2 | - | CASSGKGANTEAFF | TGTGCCAGCAGTGGAAAGGGAGCGAACACTGAAGCTTTCTTT
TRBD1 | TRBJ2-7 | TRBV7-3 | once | CASIATGTEAYEQYF | TGTGCCAGCATCGCTACCGGGACAGAAGCCTACGAGCAGTACTTC
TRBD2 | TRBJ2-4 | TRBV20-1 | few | CSVPGLAGGTLAKNIQYF | TGCAGTGTCCCGGGACTAGCGGGAGGTACTTTAGCCAAAAACATTCAGTACTTC
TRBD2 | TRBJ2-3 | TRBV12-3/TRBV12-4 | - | CASTRGLAGRTDTQYF | TGTGCCAGCACCCGTGGACTAGCGGGACGCACAGATACGCAGTATTTT
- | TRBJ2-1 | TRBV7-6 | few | CASSLGGRGANEQFF | TGTGCCAGCAGCCTAGGGGGGCGCGGGGCCAATGAGCAGTTCTTC
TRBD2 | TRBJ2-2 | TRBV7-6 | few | CASSPRLAGGGANTGELFF | TGTGCCAGCAGCCCCCGACTAGCGGGAGGGGGAGCGAACACCGGGGAGCTGTTTTTT
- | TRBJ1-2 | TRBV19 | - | CASSIAPGEYYGYTF | TGTGCCAGTAGTATAGCACCAGGGGAATACTATGGCTACACCTTC
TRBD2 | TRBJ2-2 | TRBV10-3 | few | CAISLGQAGTSGYTGELFF | TGTGCCATCAGCCTGGGACAGGCGGGGACTAGCGGCTACACCGGGGAGCTGTTTTTT
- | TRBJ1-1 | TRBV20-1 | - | CSARDRGAYTEAFF | TGCAGTGCTAGAGACAGGGGTGCGTACACTGAAGCTTTCTTT
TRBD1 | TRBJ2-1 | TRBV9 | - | CASSVEGQTINEQFF | TGTGCCAGCAGCGTAGAGGGACAGACCATAAATGAGCAGTTCTTC
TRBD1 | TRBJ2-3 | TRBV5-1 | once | CASSWDSADTQYF | TGCGCCAGCAGCTGGGACAGCGCAGATACGCAGTATTTT
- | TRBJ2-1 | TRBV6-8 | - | CAASRNNEQFF | TGTGCCGCAAGTAGGAACAATGAGCAGTTCTTC
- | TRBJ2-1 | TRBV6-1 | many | CASSLRGLPPGNEQFF | TGTGCCAGCAGCTTGCGGGGGCTACCCCCGGGCAATGAGCAGTTCTTC